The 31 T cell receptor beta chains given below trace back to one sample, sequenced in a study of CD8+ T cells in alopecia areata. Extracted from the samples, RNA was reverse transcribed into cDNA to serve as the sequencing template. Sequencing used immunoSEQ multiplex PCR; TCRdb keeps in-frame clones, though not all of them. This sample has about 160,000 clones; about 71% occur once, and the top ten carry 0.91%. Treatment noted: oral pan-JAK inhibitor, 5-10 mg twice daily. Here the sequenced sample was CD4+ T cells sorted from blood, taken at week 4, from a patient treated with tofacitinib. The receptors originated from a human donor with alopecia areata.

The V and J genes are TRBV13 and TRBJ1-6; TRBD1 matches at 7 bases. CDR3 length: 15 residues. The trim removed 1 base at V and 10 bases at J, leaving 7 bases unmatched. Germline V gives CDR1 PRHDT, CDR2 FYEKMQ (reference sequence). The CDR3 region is CASSLEGGGRSPLHF. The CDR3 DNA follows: TGTGCCAGCAGCTTAGAAGGGGGCGGCCGCTCACCCCTCCACTTT.

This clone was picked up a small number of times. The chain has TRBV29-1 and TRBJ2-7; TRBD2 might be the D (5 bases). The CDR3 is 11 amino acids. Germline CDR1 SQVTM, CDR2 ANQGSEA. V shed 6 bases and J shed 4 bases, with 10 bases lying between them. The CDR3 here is CSVASGYEQYF. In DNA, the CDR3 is TGCAGCGTCGCCTCGGGATACGAGCAGTACTTC.

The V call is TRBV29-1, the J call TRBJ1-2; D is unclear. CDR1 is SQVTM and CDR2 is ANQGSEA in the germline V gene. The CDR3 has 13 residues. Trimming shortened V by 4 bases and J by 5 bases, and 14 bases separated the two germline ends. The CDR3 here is CSVGAPWGYGYTF. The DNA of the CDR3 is TGCAGCGTTGGGGCCCCCTGGGGTTATGGCTACACCTTC.

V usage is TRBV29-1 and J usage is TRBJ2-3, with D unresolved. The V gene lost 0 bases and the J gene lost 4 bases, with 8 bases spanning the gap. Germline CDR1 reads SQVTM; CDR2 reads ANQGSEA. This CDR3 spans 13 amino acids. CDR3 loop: CSVEDQAADTQYF. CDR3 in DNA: TGCAGCGTTGAAGATCAGGCGGCAGATACGCAGTATTTT.

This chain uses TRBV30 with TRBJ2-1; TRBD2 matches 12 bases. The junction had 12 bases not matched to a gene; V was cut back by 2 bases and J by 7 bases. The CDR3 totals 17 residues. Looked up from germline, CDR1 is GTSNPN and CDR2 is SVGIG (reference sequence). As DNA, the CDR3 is TGTGCCTGGAGTCAACAACTAGCGGGGGGCCCTGGGAATGAGCAGTTCTTC. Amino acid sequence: CAWSQQLAGGPGNEQFF.

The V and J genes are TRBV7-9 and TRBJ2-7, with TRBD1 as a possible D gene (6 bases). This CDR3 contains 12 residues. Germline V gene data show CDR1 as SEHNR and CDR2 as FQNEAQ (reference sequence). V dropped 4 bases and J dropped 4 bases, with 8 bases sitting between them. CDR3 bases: TGTGCCAGCAGCTCACAGGGATACGAGCAGTACTTC. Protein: CASSSQGYEQYF.

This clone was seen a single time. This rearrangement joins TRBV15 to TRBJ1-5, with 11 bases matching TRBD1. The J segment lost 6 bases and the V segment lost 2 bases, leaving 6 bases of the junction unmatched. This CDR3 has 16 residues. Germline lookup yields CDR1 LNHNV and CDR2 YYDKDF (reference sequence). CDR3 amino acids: CATSRTGTGGFQPQHF. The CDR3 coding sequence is TGTGCCACCAGCAGAACCGGGACAGGGGGATTTCAGCCCCAGCATTTT.

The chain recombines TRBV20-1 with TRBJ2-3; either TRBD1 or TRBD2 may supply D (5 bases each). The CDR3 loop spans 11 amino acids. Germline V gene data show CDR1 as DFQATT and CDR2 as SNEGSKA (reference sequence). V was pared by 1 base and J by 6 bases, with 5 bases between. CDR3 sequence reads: CSARGGDTQYF. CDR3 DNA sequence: TGCAGTGCTAGAGGGGGGGATACGCAGTATTTT.

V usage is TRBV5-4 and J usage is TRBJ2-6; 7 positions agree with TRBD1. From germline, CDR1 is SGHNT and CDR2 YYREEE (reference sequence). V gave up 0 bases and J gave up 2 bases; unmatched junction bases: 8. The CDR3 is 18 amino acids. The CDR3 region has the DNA TGTGCCAGCAGCTTGGTGGTCTCCGACAGGGCTGGGGCCAACGTCCTGACTTTC. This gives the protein CASSLVVSDRAGANVLTF.

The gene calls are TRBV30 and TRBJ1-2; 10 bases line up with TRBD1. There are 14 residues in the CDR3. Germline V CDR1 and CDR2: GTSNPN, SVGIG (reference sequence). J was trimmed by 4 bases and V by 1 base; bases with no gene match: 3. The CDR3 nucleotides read TGTGCCTGGAGTGGGGGACAGGGGAGCTATGGCTACACCTTC. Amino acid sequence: CAWSGGQGSYGYTF.

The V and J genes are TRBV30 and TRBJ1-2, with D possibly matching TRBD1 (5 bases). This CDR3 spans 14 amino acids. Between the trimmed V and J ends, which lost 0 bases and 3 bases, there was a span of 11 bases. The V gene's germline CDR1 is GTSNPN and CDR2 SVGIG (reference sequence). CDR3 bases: TGTGCCTGGAGTGTACTTGGGGACCACTATGGCTACACCTTC. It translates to CAWSVLGDHYGYTF.

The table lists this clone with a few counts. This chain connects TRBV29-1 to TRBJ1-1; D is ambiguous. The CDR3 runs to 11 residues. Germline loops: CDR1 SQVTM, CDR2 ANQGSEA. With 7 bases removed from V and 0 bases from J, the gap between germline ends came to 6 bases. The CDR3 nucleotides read TGCAGCGCGAGGATGAACACTGAAGCTTTCTTT. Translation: CSARMNTEAFF.

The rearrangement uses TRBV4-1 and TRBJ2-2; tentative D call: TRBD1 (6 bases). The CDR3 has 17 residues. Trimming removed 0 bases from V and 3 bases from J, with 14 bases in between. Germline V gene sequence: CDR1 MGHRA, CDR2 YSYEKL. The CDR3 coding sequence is TGCGCCAGCAGCCAAGACAGGGGCCGTAGGGACACCGGGGAGCTGTTTTTT. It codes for CASSQDRGRRDTGELFF.

In DNA form, the CDR3 reads TGTGCCAGCAGCCAAGAAGGGGGGCCTAACTATGGCTACACCTTC. This codes for CASSQEGGPNYGYTF. J is TRBJ1-2 and V is TRBV4-2; tentatively, D is TRBD1 (6 bases). Germline V gene sequence: CDR1 LGHNA, CDR2 YNFKEQ. This CDR3 has 15 amino acids. Trimming left V 0 bases short and J 0 bases short, with 8 bases between.

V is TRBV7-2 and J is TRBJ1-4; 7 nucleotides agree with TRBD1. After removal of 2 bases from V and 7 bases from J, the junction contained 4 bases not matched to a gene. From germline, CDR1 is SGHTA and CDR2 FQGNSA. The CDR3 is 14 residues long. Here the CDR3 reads CASSLQGDPEKLFF. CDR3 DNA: TGTGCCAGCAGCTTACAGGGGGACCCTGAAAAACTGTTTTTT.

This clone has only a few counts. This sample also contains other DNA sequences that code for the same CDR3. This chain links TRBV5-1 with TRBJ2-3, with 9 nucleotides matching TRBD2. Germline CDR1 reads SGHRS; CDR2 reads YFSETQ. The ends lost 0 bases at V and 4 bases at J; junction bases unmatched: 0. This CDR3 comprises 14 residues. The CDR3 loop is CASSLERGADTQYF. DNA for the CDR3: TGCGCCAGCAGCTTGGAGCGGGGGGCAGATACGCAGTATTTT.

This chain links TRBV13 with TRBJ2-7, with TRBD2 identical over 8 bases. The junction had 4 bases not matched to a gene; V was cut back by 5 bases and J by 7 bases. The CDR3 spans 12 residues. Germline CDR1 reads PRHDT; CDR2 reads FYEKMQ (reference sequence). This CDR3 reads CASSLRGGEQYF. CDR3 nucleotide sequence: TGTGCCAGCAGCCTCCGGGGGGGTGAGCAGTACTTC.

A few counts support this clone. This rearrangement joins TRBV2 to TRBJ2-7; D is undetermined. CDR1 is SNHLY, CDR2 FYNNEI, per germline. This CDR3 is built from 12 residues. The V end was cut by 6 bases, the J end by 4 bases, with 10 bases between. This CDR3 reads CASRGPGYEQYF. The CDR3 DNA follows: TGTGCCAGCAGAGGGCCTGGGTACGAGCAGTACTTC. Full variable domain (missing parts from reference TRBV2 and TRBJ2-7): EPEVTQTPSHQVTQMGQEVILRCVPISNHLYFYWYRQILGQKVEFLVSFYNNEISEKSEIFDDQFSVERPDGSNFTLKIRSTKLEDSAMYFCASRGPGYEQYFGPGTRLTVT.

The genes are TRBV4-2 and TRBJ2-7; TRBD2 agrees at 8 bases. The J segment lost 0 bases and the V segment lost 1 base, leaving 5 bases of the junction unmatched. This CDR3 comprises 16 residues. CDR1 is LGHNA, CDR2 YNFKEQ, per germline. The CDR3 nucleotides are TGTGCCAGCAGCCAAGGAACGCGGGGGGTCTCCTACGAGCAGTACTTC. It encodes CASSQGTRGVSYEQYF.

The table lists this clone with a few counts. CDR3 nucleotides: TGCAGCGTTGAAAGGGGAGGGACATATAATTCACCCCTCCACTTT. This gives the protein CSVERGGTYNSPLHF. The V call is TRBV29-1, the J call TRBJ1-6, with D possibly TRBD1 on 6 matching bases. Germline CDR1 reads SQVTM; CDR2 reads ANQGSEA. Trimming stripped 2 bases from V and 4 bases from J, with 12 bases between. The CDR3 loop spans 15 amino acids. Looking up the rest from reference TRBV29-1 and TRBJ1-6 gives the full variable domain: SAVISQKPSRDICQRGTSLTIQCQVDSQVTMMFWYRQQPGQSLTLIATANQGSEATYESGFVIDKFPISRPNLTFSTLTVSNMSPEDSSIYLCSVERGGTYNSPLHFGNGTRLTVT.

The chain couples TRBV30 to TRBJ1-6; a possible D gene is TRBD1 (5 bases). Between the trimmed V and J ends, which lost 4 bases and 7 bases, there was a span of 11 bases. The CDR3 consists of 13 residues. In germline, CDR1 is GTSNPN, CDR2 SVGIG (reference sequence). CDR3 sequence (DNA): TGTGCCTGGATAGGAGGGGTGAATTCACCCCTCCACTTT. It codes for CAWIGGVNSPLHF.

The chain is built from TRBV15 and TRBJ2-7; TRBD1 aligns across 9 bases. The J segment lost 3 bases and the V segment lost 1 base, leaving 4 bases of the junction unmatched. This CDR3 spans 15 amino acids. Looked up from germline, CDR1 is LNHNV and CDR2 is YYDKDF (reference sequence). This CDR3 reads CATSRAGQGLYEQYF. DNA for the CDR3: TGTGCCACCAGCAGAGCCGGACAGGGGCTCTACGAGCAGTACTTC.

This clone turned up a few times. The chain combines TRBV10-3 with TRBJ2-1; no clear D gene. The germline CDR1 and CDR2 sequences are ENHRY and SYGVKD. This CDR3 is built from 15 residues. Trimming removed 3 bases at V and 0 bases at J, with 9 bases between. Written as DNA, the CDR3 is TGTGCCATCAGTGAAAGGGCAAGCTCCTACAATGAGCAGTTCTTC. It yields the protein CAISERASSYNEQFF.

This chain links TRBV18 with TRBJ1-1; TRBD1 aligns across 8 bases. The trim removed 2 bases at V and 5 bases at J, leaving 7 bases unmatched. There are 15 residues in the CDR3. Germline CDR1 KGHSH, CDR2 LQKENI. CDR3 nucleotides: TGTGCCAGCTCACCAGGACAGGGTCGGGAGACTGAAGCTTTCTTT. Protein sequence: CASSPGQGRETEAFF.

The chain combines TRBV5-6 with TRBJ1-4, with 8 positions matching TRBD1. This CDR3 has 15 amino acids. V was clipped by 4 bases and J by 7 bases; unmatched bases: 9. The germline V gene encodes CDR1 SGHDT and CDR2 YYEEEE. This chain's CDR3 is CASSPGQGGSEKLFF. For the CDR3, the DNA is TGTGCCAGCAGCCCAGGACAGGGCGGGTCTGAAAAACTGTTTTTT.

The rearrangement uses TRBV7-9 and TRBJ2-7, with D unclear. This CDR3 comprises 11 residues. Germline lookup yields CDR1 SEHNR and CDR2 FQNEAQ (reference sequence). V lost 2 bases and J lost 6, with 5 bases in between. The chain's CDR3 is CASSLFREQYF. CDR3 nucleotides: TGTGCCAGCAGCTTATTCCGCGAGCAGTACTTC.

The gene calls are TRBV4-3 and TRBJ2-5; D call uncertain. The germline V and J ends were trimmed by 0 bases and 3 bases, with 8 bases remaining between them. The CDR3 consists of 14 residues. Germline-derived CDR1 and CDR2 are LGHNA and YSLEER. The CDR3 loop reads CASSQEARKETQYF. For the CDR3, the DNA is TGCGCCAGCAGCCAAGAAGCAAGAAAAGAGACCCAGTACTTC.

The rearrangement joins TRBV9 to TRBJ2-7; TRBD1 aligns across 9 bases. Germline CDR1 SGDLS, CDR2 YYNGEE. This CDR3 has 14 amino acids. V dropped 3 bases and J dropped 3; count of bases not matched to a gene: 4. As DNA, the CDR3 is TGTGCCAGCAGCGGGGGACAGGGAATCTACGAGCAGTACTTC. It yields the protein CASSGGQGIYEQYF.

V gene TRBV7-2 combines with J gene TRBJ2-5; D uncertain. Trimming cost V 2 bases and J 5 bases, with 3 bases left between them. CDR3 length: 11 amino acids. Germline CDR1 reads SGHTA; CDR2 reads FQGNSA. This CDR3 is CASSLTETQYF. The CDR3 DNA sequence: TGTGCCAGCAGCTTAACGGAGACCCAGTACTTC.

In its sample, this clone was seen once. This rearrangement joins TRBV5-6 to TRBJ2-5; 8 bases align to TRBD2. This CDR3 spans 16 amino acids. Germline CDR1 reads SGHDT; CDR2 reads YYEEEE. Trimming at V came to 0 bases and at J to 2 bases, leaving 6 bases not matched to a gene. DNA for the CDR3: TGTGCCAGCAGCTTGGAGCCGGGGGGGAGACAAGAGACCCAGTACTTC. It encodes CASSLEPGGRQETQYF.

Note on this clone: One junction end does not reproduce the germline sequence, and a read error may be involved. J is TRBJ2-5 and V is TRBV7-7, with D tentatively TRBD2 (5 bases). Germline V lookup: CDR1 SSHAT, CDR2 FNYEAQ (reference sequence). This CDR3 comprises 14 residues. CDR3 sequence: CASSLTRGQETQYF. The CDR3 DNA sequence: TGTGCTAGCAGCTTAACCCGGGGACAAGAGACCCAGTACTTC.